The clone carrying this T cell receptor beta chain was picked up a small number of times. A 5'RACE template-switching step, the method used to make TCR cDNA, added a universal primer site and UMIs. TCRdb recomputed calls from the 5' RACE reads with MiXCR, one row per CDR3 protein. The sample contains approximately 96,000 distinct CDR3 sequences, 8.9% of which appear only once. The data were obtained in a study of T cells after yellow fever vaccination. Whole-study context: Preparation of the low-cell-number fractions used SMART-Seq v4 Ultra Low Input.

The germline V and J ends were trimmed by 5 bases and 0 bases, with 16 bases remaining between them. The CDR3 contains 15 residues. CDR1 is DFQATT and CDR2 is SNEGSKA in the germline V gene (reference sequence). This TCR came from a man aged 18 to 35 who received the YFV17D yellow fever vaccine. The chain has TRBV20-1 and TRBJ1-1; a weak D match, TRBD1 (6 bases). This sample comprised CD8+ T cells not binding an NS4B(214-222) dextramer, sorted from PBMCs, obtained roughly 15 days after the first yellow fever vaccination. The CDR3 DNA sequence: TGCAGTGCTCTAACTTGGACAGCTGTGAACACTGAAGCTTTCTTT. It specifies CSALTWTAVNTEAFF.